The 29 T cell receptor beta chains below were found in one sample sequenced in a study of cytomegalovirus exposure and HLA in healthy donors. PCR primers comprised 60 Vbeta and 13 Jbeta primers. Profiled with immunoSEQ multiplex PCR; TCRdb holds only in-frame clones, not every one. Altogether 150,000 to 200,000 clones are present, 79% being singletons, with the ten largest covering less than 2.5%. Source material: PBMCs. The receptors stem from a woman aged 50 to 60 in good health and CMV-seronegative.

This clone has just one count. V and J are TRBV13 and TRBJ1-2; D perhaps matches TRBD1 (5 bases). The germline V and J ends were trimmed by 2 bases and 4 bases, with 8 bases remaining between them. The CDR3 is 13 residues long. In germline, CDR1 is PRHDT, CDR2 FYEKMQ (reference sequence). The CDR3: CASSLQGSYGYTF. DNA for the CDR3: TGTGCCAGCAGCTTACAGGGAAGCTATGGCTACACCTTC.

The chain links TRBV4-3 to TRBJ2-2, with TRBD2 matching over 7 bases. Germline values: CDR1 LGHNA, CDR2 YSLEER. The junction had 8 bases not matched to a gene; V was cut back by 2 bases and J by 5 bases. The CDR3 is made up of 16 amino acids. The CDR3 protein is CASSQRRGGDTGELFF. The CDR3, as DNA: TGCGCCAGCAGCCAACGTCGGGGAGGGGATACCGGGGAGCTGTTTTTT.

The chain links TRBV14 to TRBJ2-1; 13 bases agree with TRBD2. CDR1 SGHDN and CDR2 FVKESK come from the germline V gene. The ends lost 3 bases at V and 9 bases at J; junction bases unmatched: 5. This CDR3 is 15 amino acids long. The CDR3: CASSQGLAGIGEQFF. The CDR3 DNA is TGTGCCAGCAGCCAGGGACTAGCGGGGATTGGTGAGCAGTTCTTC.

A remark on this clone: The junction departs from germline at one end; a sequencing error may be responsible. This chain connects TRBV7-9 to TRBJ2-7, with D tentatively TRBD1 (6 bases). Germline CDR1 and CDR2: SEHNR and FQNEAQ (reference sequence). There are 16 residues in the CDR3. CDR3 protein: CSSSLGPAGDVYEQYF. CDR3 sequence (DNA): TGTTCCAGCAGCTTAGGCCCGGCAGGGGACGTCTACGAGCAGTACTTC.

There are a few counts of this clone. The same CDR3 can be traced to other DNA sequences in this sample. V is TRBV7-9 and J is TRBJ1-2; D unclear. Germline-derived CDR1 and CDR2 are SEHNR and FQNEAQ (reference sequence). Trimming shortened V by 1 base and J by 2 bases, and 5 bases separated the two germline ends. The CDR3 runs to 13 residues. CDR3 nucleotides: TGTGCCAGCAGCTTAGGGGCCAACTATGGCTACACCTTC. This codes for CASSLGANYGYTF.

J is TRBJ1-2 and V is TRBV28; D unresolved. The CDR3 totals 13 residues. Trimming cost V 10 bases and J 3 bases, with 15 bases left between them. Germline V CDR1 and CDR2: MDHEN, SYDVKM. As DNA, the CDR3 is TGTGCCATCTCAGAGGTTTTTGACTATGGCTACACCTTC. It specifies CAISEVFDYGYTF.

This clone was detected a few times. The chain recombines TRBV4-3 with TRBJ2-4, with TRBD2 identical over 11 bases. Trimming took 0 bases from V and 7 from J; bases not matched to a gene: 8. The CDR3 runs to 17 residues. In germline, CDR1 is LGHNA, CDR2 YSLEER. The DNA of the CDR3 is TGCGCCAGCAGCCAAGATAAGACTAGCGGGGCGAGGAACATTCAGTACTTC. Translating gives CASSQDKTSGARNIQYF.

This chain uses TRBV27 with TRBJ2-3; TRBD2 agrees at 9 bases. The J segment lost 0 bases and the V segment lost 5 bases, leaving 6 bases of the junction unmatched. This CDR3 contains 16 residues. Germline CDR1 MNHEY, CDR2 SMNVEV (reference sequence). The CDR3 sequence is CASSPGLAPSTDTQYF. DNA of the CDR3: TGTGCCAGCAGTCCGGGACTAGCTCCTAGCACAGATACGCAGTATTTT.

This chain joins TRBV5-1 and TRBJ1-1, with 8 positions matching TRBD1. This CDR3 is built from 14 residues. V shed 4 bases, J shed 4 bases, and the junction held 6 bases outside the gene matches. Germline V gene lookup returns CDR1 SGHRS and CDR2 YFSETQ. The CDR3 loop reads CASSVSGGITEAFF. DNA of the CDR3: TGCGCCAGCAGCGTATCAGGGGGCATCACTGAAGCTTTCTTT.

The V gene is TRBV7-8, the J gene TRBJ2-3, with TRBD1 as a possible D gene (6 bases). The CDR3 consists of 17 residues. Deletions cut 3 bases from V and 2 bases from J, with 18 bases between. Per the germline V gene, CDR1 is SGHVS and CDR2 is FQNEAQ. The CDR3 is CASSFSRGNNPTDTQYF. CDR3 coding DNA: TGTGCCAGCAGCTTTTCCAGGGGCAACAACCCCACAGATACGCAGTATTTT.

This sequence joins TRBV27 and TRBJ1-6; no firm D call. Trimming left V 1 base short and J 11 bases short, with 9 bases between. The length of the CDR3 is 13 residues. CDR1 is MNHEY, CDR2 SMNVEV, per germline (reference sequence). The CDR3 coding sequence is TGTGCCAGCAGTTTATACTATGAACCACCCCTCCACTTT. The encoded protein is CASSLYYEPPLHF.

J is TRBJ2-7 and V is TRBV11-3; TRBD2 aligns across 10 bases. This CDR3 is 16 amino acids long. Trimming took 1 base from V and 0 from J; bases not matched to a gene: 3. From germline, CDR1 is SGHNT and CDR2 YENEEA. The DNA of the CDR3 is TGTGCCAGCAGCTTAGGTCGACTAGCGGGCTCCTACGAGCAGTACTTC. This translates into CASSLGRLAGSYEQYF.

The rearrangement uses TRBV5-5 and TRBJ1-5, with TRBD1 as a possible D gene (5 bases). The germline gives CDR1 SGHKS, CDR2 YYEKEE (reference sequence). V gave up 1 base and J gave up 3 bases, with 14 bases separating them. This CDR3 has 16 residues. The CDR3 nucleotides are TGTGCCAGCAGCTTGAGGTCTTGGACACCCAATCAGCCCCAGCATTTT. Translated, it gives CASSLRSWTPNQPQHF.

This chain links TRBV10-1 with TRBJ2-2; D might be TRBD2 (6 bases). Per the germline V gene, CDR1 is WNHNN and CDR2 is SYGVQD (reference sequence). V dropped 0 bases and J dropped 3 bases, with 11 bases sitting between them. CDR3 length: 16 residues. CDR3 region: CASSESSAGHTGELFF. The DNA of the CDR3 is TGCGCCAGCAGTGAGTCGTCTGCGGGGCACACCGGGGAGCTGTTTTTT.

The chain joins TRBV7-9 to TRBJ1-1; 9 bases are shared with TRBD1. Germline trimming cut 3 bases from V and 1 base from J; bases unmatched to any gene: 6. The CDR3 length is 16 residues. Germline V gene lookup returns CDR1 SEHNR and CDR2 FQNEAQ (reference sequence). The CDR3, as DNA: TGTGCCAGCAGCTTGGATACAGGGGGCTGGAACACTGAAGCTTTCTTT. Its translation: CASSLDTGGWNTEAFF. Full variable domain (rest looked up from reference TRBV7-9 and TRBJ1-1): DTGVSQNPRHKITKRGQNVTFRCDPISEHNRLYWYRQTLGQGPEFLTYFQNEAQLEKSRLLSDRFSAERPKGSFSTLEIQRTEQGDSAMYLCASSLDTGGWNTEAFFGQGTRLTVV.

The count of this clone is one. The CDR3 bases are TGTGCCAGCAGGGTAGTGGGGGCGAACTATGGCTACACCTTC. This gives the protein CASRVVGANYGYTF. The chain carries TRBV7-2 and TRBJ1-2, with a tentative D call TRBD1 (6 bases). The germline V gene encodes CDR1 SGHTA and CDR2 FQGNSA. Between the trimmed V and J ends, which lost 6 bases and 2 bases, there was a span of 13 bases. CDR3 size: 14 residues.

This chain links TRBV30 with TRBJ1-2; D possibly corresponds to TRBD1 (5 bases). Germline CDR1 and CDR2: GTSNPN and SVGIG (reference sequence). The CDR3 is made up of 15 amino acids. Deletions cut 7 bases from V and 0 bases from J, with 18 bases between. In DNA, the CDR3 is TGTGCCTTTGACAGCCATAGTACCGCTAACTATGGCTACACCTTC. Translation gives CAFDSHSTANYGYTF.

The J gene is TRBJ2-1, the V gene TRBV7-2; unclear D gene. The CDR3 consists of 11 residues. Germline V lookup: CDR1 SGHTA, CDR2 FQGNSA. With 5 bases removed from V and 3 bases from J, the gap between germline ends came to 2 bases. The CDR3 region is CASSRYNEQFF. The CDR3 nucleotides are TGTGCCAGCAGCCGCTACAATGAGCAGTTCTTC.

This chain uses TRBV2 with TRBJ2-2, with TRBD2 matching over 8 bases. The CDR3 is 15 amino acids. Germline values: CDR1 SNHLY, CDR2 FYNNEI. After removal of 7 bases from V and 4 bases from J, the junction contained 8 bases not matched to a gene. The CDR3 region is CASTKAGARTGELFF. CDR3 nucleotides: TGTGCCAGCACCAAAGCGGGGGCCCGCACCGGGGAGCTGTTTTTT.

This clone appeared a single time. The genes are TRBV7-2 and TRBJ1-5, with D possibly matching TRBD1 (5 bases). This CDR3 contains 15 residues. CDR1 SGHTA and CDR2 FQGNSA come from the germline V gene. V shed 5 bases and J shed 0 bases, with 11 bases lying between them. The CDR3 reads CASSRDWASNQPQHF. Here the CDR3 DNA reads TGTGCCAGCAGCCGGGACTGGGCTAGCAATCAGCCCCAGCATTTT.

This clone was counted a few times. The V call is TRBV5-1, the J call TRBJ2-3; a possible D gene is TRBD1 (6 bases). CDR3 length: 14 amino acids. Looked up from germline, CDR1 is SGHRS and CDR2 is YFSETQ. The ends were cut back, 7 bases at V and 4 bases at J, with 16 bases in the middle. In nucleotides, the CDR3 is TGCGCCAGCGGCTCCCGAGGGGGTGCAGATACGCAGTATTTT. Translation gives CASGSRGGADTQYF. The full variable domain, completed using reference TRBV5-1 and TRBJ2-3, is KAGVTQTPRYLIKTRGQQVTLSCSPISGHRSVSWYQQTPGQGLQFLFEYFSETQRNKGNFPGRFSGRQFSNSRSEMNVSTLELGDSALYLCASGSRGGADTQYFGPGTRLTVL.

This clone was observed a handful of times. This rearrangement joins TRBV7-9 to TRBJ2-5, with 7 bases aligning to TRBD2. Germline V gene sequence: CDR1 SEHNR, CDR2 FQNEAQ (reference sequence). The CDR3 sequence is 16 residues long. The ends lost 0 bases at V and 3 bases at J; junction bases unmatched: 7. The CDR3 nucleotides read TGTGCCAGCAGCTTAGCTCTCGGCCTAGCGGAAGAGACCCAGTACTTC. This codes for CASSLALGLAEETQYF.

This clone was recorded only once. This rearrangement joins TRBV15 to TRBJ2-7; maybe TRBD1 (7 bases). V was trimmed by 1 base and J by 5 bases, leaving 12 bases between them. The CDR3 runs to 14 residues. Germline lookup yields CDR1 LNHNV and CDR2 YYDKDF (reference sequence). CDR3 residues: CATSRGGTADEQYF. In DNA form, the CDR3 reads TGTGCCACCAGCAGAGGCGGGACAGCCGACGAGCAGTACTTC.

The genes are TRBV28 and TRBJ2-7; 7 bases match TRBD2. There are 16 residues in the CDR3. Per germline, CDR1 MDHEN and CDR2 SYDVKM. V gave up 1 base and J gave up 1 base; unmatched junction bases: 7. CDR3 loop: CASSLSRLADSYEQYF. CDR3 sequence (DNA): TGTGCCAGCAGTTTATCGCGACTAGCCGATTCCTACGAGCAGTACTTC.

The chain has TRBV7-2 and TRBJ1-3; TRBD1 matches at 9 bases. This CDR3 region has 19 residues. The ends lost 6 bases at V and 4 bases at J; junction bases unmatched: 19. CDR1 is SGHTA, CDR2 FQGNSA, per germline. CDR3 region: CASSGAGTGNGLGGNTIYF. The CDR3 bases are TGTGCCAGCAGTGGGGCCGGGACAGGGAACGGTTTGGGAGGAAACACCATATATTTT.

This chain links TRBV27 with TRBJ2-1; 8 bases line up with TRBD2. This CDR3 spans 13 amino acids. CDR1 and CDR2 (germline): MNHEY, SMNVEV (reference sequence). J gave up 8 bases and V 7 bases, and 7 bases lay outside the gene matches. The CDR3 reads CASNPGGIDEQFF. The CDR3 nucleotides are TGTGCCAGCAACCCGGGGGGGATCGATGAGCAGTTCTTC.

This sequence joins TRBV15 and TRBJ2-1; tentatively, D is TRBD1 (7 bases). In germline, CDR1 is LNHNV, CDR2 YYDKDF (reference sequence). This CDR3 is 16 amino acids long. Between the trimmed V and J ends, which lost 4 bases and 6 bases, there was a span of 19 bases. The CDR3 coding sequence is TGTGCCACCAGCATCGCCAGGGGGGTCCTAAGCAATGAGCAGTTCTTC. Translated, it gives CATSIARGVLSNEQFF.

The chain has TRBV11-2 and TRBJ2-6, with no clear D. V was shortened by 5 bases and J by 0 bases, with 11 bases between the two germline ends. The length of the CDR3 is 16 residues. CDR1 is SGHAT, CDR2 FQNNGV, per germline. Here the CDR3 DNA reads TGTGCCAGCAGCCCCGCGGCGAGCTCTGGGGCCAACGTCCTGACTTTC. The encoded protein is CASSPAASSGANVLTF.

V usage is TRBV4-3 and J usage is TRBJ2-1, with 14 bases aligning to TRBD2. Looked up from germline, CDR1 is LGHNA and CDR2 is YSLEER. The CDR3 spans 15 residues. Trimming took 1 base from V and 7 from J; bases not matched to a gene: 0. The CDR3 region has the DNA TGCGCCAGCAGCCAAGGACTAGCGGGAGGGAATGAGCAGTTCTTC. It yields the protein CASSQGLAGGNEQFF.